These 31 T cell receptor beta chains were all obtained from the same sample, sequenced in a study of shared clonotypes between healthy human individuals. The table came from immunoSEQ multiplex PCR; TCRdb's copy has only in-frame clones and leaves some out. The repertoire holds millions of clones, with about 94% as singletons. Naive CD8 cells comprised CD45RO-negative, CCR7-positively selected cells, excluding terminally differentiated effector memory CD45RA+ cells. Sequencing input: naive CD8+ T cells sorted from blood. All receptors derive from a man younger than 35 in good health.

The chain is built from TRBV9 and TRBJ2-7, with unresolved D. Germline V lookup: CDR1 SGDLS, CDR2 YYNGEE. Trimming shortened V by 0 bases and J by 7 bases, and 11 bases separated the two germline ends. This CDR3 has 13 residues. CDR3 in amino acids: CASSVETFGEQYF. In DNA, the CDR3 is TGTGCCAGCAGCGTAGAGACTTTCGGAGAGCAGTACTTC.

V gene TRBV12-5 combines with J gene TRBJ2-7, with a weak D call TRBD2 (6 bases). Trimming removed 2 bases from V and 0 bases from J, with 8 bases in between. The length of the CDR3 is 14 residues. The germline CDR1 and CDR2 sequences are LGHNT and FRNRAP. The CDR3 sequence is CASGLLGGSYEQYF. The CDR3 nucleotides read TGTGCTAGTGGTTTGTTGGGGGGCTCCTACGAGCAGTACTTC.

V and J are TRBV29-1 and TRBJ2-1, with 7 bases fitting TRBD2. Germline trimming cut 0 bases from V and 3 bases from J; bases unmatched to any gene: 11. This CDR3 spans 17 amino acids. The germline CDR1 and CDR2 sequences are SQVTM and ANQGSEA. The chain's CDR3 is CSVEDFGRRVGYNEQFF. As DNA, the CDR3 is TGCAGCGTTGAAGATTTCGGGAGGAGGGTCGGCTACAATGAGCAGTTCTTC.

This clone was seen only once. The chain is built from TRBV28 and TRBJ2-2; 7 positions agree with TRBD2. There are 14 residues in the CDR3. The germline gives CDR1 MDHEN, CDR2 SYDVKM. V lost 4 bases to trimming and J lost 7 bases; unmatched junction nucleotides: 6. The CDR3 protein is CASSYFREVGELFF. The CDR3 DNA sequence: TGTGCCAGCAGTTACTTCCGGGAGGTCGGGGAGCTGTTTTTT.

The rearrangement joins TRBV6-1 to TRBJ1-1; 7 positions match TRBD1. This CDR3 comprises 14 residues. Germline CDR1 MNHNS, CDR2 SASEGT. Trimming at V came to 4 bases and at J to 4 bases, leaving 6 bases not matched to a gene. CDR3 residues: CASSAIQGLTEAFF. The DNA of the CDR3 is TGTGCCAGCAGTGCTATACAGGGGCTCACTGAAGCTTTCTTT.

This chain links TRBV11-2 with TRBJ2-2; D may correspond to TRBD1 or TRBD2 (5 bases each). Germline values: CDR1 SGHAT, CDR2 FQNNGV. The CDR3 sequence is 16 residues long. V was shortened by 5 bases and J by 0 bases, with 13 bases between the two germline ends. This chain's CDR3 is CASSPEGLPNTGELFF. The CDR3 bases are TGTGCCAGCAGCCCAGAGGGGCTACCGAACACCGGGGAGCTGTTTTTT.

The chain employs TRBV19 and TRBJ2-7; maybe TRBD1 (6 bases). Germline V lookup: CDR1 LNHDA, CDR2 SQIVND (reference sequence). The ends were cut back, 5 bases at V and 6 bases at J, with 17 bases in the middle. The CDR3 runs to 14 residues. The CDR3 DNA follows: TGTGCCAGTAGTCCCCAAGCCCGCAGGGGCGAGCAGTACTTC. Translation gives CASSPQARRGEQYF. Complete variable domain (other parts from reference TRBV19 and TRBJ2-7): DGGITQSPKYLFRKEGQNVTLSCEQNLNHDAMYWYRQDPGQGLRLIYYSQIVNDFQKGDIAEGYSVSREKKESFPLTVTSAQKNPTAFYLCASSPQARRGEQYFGPGTRLTVT.

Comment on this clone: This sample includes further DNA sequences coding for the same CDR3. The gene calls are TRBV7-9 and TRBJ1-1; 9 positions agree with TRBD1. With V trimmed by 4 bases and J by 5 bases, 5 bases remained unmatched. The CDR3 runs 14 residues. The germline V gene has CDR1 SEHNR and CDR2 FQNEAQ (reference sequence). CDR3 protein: CASSSLQGATEAFF. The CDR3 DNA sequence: TGTGCCAGCAGCTCATTACAGGGGGCAACTGAAGCTTTCTTT. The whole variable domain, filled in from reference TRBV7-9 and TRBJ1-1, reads DTGVSQNPRHKITKRGQNVTFRCDPISEHNRLYWYRQTLGQGPEFLTYFQNEAQLEKSRLLSDRFSAERPKGSFSTLEIQRTEQGDSAMYLCASSSLQGATEAFFGQGTRLTVV.

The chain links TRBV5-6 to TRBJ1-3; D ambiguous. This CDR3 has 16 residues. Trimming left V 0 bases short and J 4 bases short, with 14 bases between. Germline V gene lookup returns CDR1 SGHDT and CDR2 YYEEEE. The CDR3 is CASSLAEEGRGNTIYF. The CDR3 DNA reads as TGTGCCAGCAGCTTGGCCGAAGAGGGAAGAGGAAACACCATATATTTT.

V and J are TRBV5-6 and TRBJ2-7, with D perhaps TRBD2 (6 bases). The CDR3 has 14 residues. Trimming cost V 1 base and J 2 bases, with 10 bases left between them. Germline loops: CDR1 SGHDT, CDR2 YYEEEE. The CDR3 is CASSLQDYPYEQYF. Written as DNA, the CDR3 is TGTGCCAGCAGCTTGCAGGACTACCCCTACGAGCAGTACTTC.

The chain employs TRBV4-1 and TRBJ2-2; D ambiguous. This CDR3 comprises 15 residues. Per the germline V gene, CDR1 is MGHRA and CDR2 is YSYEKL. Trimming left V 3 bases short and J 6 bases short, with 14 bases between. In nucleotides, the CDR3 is TGCGCCAGCAGCCAGGCCGACCAGTATCCCGGGGAGCTGTTTTTT. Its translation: CASSQADQYPGELFF.

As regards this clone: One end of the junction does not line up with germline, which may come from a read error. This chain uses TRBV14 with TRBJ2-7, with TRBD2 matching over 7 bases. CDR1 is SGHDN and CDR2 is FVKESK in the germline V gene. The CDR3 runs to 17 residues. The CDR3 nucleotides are TGTGCCAGCAGTCAAGAAGTTTCCGGACTAGTAGCAGACGAGCAGTACTTC. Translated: CASSQEVSGLVADEQYF.

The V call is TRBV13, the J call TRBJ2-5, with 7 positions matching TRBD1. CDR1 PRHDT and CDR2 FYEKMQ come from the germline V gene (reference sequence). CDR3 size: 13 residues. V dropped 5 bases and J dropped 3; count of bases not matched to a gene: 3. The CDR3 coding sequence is TGTGCCAGCAGCCAAACAGGGGAAGAGACCCAGTACTTC. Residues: CASSQTGEETQYF.

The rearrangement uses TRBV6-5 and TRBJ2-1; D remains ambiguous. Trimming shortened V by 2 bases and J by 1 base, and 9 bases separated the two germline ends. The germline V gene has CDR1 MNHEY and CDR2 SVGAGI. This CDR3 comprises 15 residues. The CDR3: CASSYTGESYNEQFF. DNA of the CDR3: TGTGCCAGCAGTTACACGGGTGAATCCTACAATGAGCAGTTCTTC.

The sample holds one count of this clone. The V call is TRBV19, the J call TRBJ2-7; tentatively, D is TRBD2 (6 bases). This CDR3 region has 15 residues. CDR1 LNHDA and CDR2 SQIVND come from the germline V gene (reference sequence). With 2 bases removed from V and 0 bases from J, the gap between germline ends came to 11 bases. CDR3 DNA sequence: TGTGCCAGTAGTATAACCCCGACTAGCTCCTACGAGCAGTACTTC. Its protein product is CASSITPTSSYEQYF. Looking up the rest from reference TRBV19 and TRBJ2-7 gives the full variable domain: DGGITQSPKYLFRKEGQNVTLSCEQNLNHDAMYWYRQDPGQGLRLIYYSQIVNDFQKGDIAEGYSVSREKKESFPLTVTSAQKNPTAFYLCASSITPTSSYEQYFGPGTRLTVT.

The DNA for the CDR3 is TGTGCCAGCAGTGAAGGACAGGGATACACCATATATTTT. This encodes CASSEGQGYTIYF. The rearrangement joins TRBV6-1 to TRBJ1-3; 7 bases are a match to TRBD1. The CDR3 is 13 residues long. Germline CDR1 and CDR2: MNHNS and SASEGT. The ends lost 1 base at V and 8 bases at J; junction bases unmatched: 2.

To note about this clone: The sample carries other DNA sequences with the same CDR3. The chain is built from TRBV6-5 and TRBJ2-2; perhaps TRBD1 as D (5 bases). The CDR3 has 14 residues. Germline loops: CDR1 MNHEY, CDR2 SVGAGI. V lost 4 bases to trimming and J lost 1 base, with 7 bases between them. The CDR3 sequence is CASSFGQNTGELFF. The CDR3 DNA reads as TGTGCCAGCAGTTTCGGACAGAACACCGGGGAGCTGTTTTTT.

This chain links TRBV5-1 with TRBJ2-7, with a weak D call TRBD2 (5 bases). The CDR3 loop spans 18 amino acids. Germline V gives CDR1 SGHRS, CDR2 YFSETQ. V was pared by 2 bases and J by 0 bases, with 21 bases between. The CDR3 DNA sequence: TGCGCCAGCAGCTTTGAACCCCTAACGTCCGGGAACTCCTACGAGCAGTACTTC. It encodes CASSFEPLTSGNSYEQYF.

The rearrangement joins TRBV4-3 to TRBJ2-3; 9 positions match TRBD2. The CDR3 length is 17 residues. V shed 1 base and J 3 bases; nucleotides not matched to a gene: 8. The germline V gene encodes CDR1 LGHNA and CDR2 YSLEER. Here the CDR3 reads CASSQGWASGKTDTQYF. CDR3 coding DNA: TGCGCCAGCAGCCAAGGGTGGGCTAGCGGGAAGACAGATACGCAGTATTTT.

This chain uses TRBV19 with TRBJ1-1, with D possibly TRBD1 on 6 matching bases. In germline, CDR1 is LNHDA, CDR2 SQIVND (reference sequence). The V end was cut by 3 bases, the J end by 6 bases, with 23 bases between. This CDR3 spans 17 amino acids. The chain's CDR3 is CASSIGTGFHSDAEAFF. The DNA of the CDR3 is TGTGCCAGTAGTATTGGCACAGGGTTTCATTCGGACGCTGAAGCTTTCTTT. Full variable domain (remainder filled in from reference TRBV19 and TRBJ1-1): DGGITQSPKYLFRKEGQNVTLSCEQNLNHDAMYWYRQDPGQGLRLIYYSQIVNDFQKGDIAEGYSVSREKKESFPLTVTSAQKNPTAFYLCASSIGTGFHSDAEAFFGQGTRLTVV.

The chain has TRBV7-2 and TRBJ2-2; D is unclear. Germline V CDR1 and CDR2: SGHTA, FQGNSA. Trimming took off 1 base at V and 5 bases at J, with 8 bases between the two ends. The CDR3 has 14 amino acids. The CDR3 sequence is CASSLDLGTGELFF. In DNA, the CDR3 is TGTGCCAGCAGCTTAGATCTAGGGACCGGGGAGCTGTTTTTT.

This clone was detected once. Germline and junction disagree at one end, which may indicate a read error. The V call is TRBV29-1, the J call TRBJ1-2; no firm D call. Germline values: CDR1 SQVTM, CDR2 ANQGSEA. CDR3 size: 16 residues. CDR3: CSVDSTVGEHDYGYTF. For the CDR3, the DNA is TGCAGCGTTGACTCTACGGTAGGCGAGCATGACTATGGTTACACCTTC.

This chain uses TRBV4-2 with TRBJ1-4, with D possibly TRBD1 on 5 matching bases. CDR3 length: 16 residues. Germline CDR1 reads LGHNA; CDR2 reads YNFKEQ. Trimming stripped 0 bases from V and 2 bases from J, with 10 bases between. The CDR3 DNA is TGTGCCAGCAGCCAAGACCCCGGGGGGACTAATGAAAAACTGTTTTTT. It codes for CASSQDPGGTNEKLFF.

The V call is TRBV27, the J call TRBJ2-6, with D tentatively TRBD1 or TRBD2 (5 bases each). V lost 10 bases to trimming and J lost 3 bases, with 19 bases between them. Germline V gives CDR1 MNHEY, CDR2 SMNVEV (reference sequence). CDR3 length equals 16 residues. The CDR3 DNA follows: TGTGCCACAGCACCGATGGGGGTTCATGGGGCCAACGTCCTGACTTTC. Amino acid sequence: CATAPMGVHGANVLTF.

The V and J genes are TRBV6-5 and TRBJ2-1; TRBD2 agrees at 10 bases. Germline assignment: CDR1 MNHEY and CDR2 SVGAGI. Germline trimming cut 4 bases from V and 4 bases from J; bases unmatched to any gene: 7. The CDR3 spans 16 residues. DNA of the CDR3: TGTGCCAGCAGTTCGGGCCGGACTAGCGGTTACAATGAGCAGTTCTTC. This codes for CASSSGRTSGYNEQFF.

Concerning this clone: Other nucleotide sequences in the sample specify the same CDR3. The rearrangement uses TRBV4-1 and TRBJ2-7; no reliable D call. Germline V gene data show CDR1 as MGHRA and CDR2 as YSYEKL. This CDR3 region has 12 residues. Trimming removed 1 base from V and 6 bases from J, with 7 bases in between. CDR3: CASSQGGTEQYF. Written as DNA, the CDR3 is TGCGCCAGCAGCCAAGGGGGTACCGAGCAGTACTTC.

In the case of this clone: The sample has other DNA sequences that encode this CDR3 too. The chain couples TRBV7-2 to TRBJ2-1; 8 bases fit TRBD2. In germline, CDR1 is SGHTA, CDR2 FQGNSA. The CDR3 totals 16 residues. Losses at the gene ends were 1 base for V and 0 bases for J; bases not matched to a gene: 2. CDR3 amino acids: CASSLGLAGSYNEQFF. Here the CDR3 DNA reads TGTGCCAGCAGCTTAGGGCTAGCGGGCTCCTACAATGAGCAGTTCTTC.

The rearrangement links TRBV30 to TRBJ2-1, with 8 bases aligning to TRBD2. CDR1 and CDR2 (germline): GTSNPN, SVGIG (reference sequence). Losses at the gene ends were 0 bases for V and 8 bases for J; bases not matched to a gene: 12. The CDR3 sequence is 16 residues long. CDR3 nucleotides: TGTGCCTGGAGTGTACAAGGAGCGGGAGATGGGGATGAGCAGTTCTTC. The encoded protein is CAWSVQGAGDGDEQFF.

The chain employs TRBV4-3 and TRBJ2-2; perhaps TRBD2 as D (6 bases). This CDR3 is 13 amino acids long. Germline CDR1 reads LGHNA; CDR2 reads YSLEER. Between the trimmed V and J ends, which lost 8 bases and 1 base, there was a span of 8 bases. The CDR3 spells CASGGRNTGELFF. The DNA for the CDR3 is TGCGCCAGCGGGGGGAGGAACACCGGGGAGCTGTTTTTT.

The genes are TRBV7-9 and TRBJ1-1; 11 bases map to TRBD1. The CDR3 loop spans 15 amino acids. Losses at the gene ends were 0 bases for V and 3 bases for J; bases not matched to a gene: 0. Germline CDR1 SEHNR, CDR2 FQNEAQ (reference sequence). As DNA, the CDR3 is TGTGCCAGCAGCTTAGCGGGACAGGGGGACACTGAAGCTTTCTTT. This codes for CASSLAGQGDTEAFF.

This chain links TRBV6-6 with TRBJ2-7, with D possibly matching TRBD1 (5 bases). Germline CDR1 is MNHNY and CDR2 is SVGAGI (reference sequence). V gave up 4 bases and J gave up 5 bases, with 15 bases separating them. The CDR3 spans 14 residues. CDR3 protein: CASSLAGFVHEQYF. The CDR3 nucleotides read TGTGCCAGCAGTTTGGCAGGGTTCGTACACGAGCAGTACTTC.